The next 16 T cell receptor beta chains were all read from a single sample in a study of blood T cell repertoires in COVID-19. TCRdb's copy holds only in-frame clones and misses some; the assay was immunoSEQ multiplex PCR. The repertoire holds 250,000 to 300,000 clones, with roughly 88% as singletons. Material for sequencing was PBMCs or T cells enriched from blood (not recorded which). Every receptor here comes from a woman aged 45-65 years who had recovered from COVID-19.

This clone was picked up one time. This rearrangement joins TRBV2 to TRBJ1-4; no firm D call. This CDR3 contains 15 residues. V lost 7 bases and J lost 0, with 12 bases in between. Looked up from germline, CDR1 is SNHLY and CDR2 is FYNNEI. Here the CDR3 reads CASTERVATNEKLFF. The CDR3 bases are TGTGCCAGCACCGAGCGTGTAGCAACTAATGAAAAACTGTTTTTT.

The gene calls are TRBV27 and TRBJ1-1; no firm D call. V dropped 2 bases and J dropped 0 bases, with 7 bases sitting between them. This CDR3 has 14 residues. Per germline, CDR1 MNHEY and CDR2 SMNVEV (reference sequence). CDR3 DNA: TGTGCCAGCAGTTTAGGTTACATGAACACTGAAGCTTTCTTT. It translates to CASSLGYMNTEAFF.

This clone is a singleton in its sample. The CDR3 sequence is CASSPNGDRGREKLFF. CDR3 in DNA: TGTGCCAGCTCACCAAACGGGGACAGGGGGCGCGAAAAACTGTTTTTT. The chain combines TRBV18 with TRBJ1-4, with TRBD1 identical over 12 bases. The CDR3 spans 16 residues. CDR1 and CDR2 (germline): KGHSH, LQKENI. Trimming at V came to 2 bases and at J to 8 bases, leaving 6 bases not matched to a gene.

V usage is TRBV19 and J usage is TRBJ2-7, with a tentative D call TRBD1 (6 bases). V lost 4 bases and J lost 7, with 20 bases in between. Germline lookup yields CDR1 LNHDA and CDR2 SQIVND (reference sequence). This CDR3 region has 15 residues. CDR3 nucleotide sequence: TGTGCCAGTAGTACAGGTCCCCGGGTGGGACAAGAGCAGTACTTC. Encoded protein: CASSTGPRVGQEQYF.

The V call is TRBV5-6, the J call TRBJ1-3; 8 bases match TRBD1. The germline V gene encodes CDR1 SGHDT and CDR2 YYEEEE. This CDR3 contains 15 residues. J gave up 2 bases and V 4 bases, and 5 bases lay outside the gene matches. The CDR3 DNA follows: TGTGCCAGCAGCACGGACAGGGACGCTGGAAACACCATATATTTT. It codes for CASSTDRDAGNTIYF.

The chain recombines TRBV9 with TRBJ2-3; no clear D gene. Germline loops: CDR1 SGDLS, CDR2 YYNGEE. Trimming took 2 bases from V and 3 from J, leaving 10 bases between them. The CDR3 runs to 14 residues. Here the CDR3 DNA reads TGTGCCAGCAGCGTCCAGCAAGCGACAGATACGCAGTATTTT. Protein: CASSVQQATDTQYF. Full variable domain (missing parts from reference TRBV9 and TRBJ2-3): DSGVTQTPKHLITATGQRVTLRCSPRSGDLSVYWYQQSLDQGLQFLIQYYNGEERAKGNILERFSAQQFPDLHSELNLSSLELGDSALYFCASSVQQATDTQYFGPGTRLTVL.

This rearrangement joins TRBV9 to TRBJ1-5; D call uncertain. The germline V gene encodes CDR1 SGDLS and CDR2 YYNGEE. The V gene lost 0 bases and the J gene lost 0 bases, with 16 bases spanning the gap. The CDR3 has 18 amino acids. The DNA of the CDR3 is TGTGCCAGCAGCGTAGAGTGTGTCGGTTGCTATAGCAATCAGCCCCAGCATTTT. Translated, it gives CASSVECVGCYSNQPQHF.

The CDR3 sequence: CASRKLAGLETQYF. CDR3 DNA: TGTGCCAGCCGGAAACTAGCGGGATTAGAGACCCAGTACTTC. V usage is TRBV6-5 and J usage is TRBJ2-5; TRBD2 matches 10 bases. V shed 8 bases, J shed 4 bases, and the junction held 7 bases outside the gene matches. CDR1 is MNHEY, CDR2 SVGAGI, per germline. The CDR3 covers 14 residues.

This clone was seen once. This chain connects TRBV7-8 to TRBJ1-2, with 9 bases that match TRBD1. This CDR3 spans 13 amino acids. V shed 4 bases, J shed 3 bases, and the junction held 0 bases outside the gene matches. Germline CDR1 and CDR2: SGHVS and FQNEAQ. Here the CDR3 reads CASSWDRDYGYTF. CDR3 in DNA: TGTGCCAGCAGCTGGGACAGGGACTATGGCTACACCTTC.

The rearrangement joins TRBV24-1 to TRBJ1-6; TRBD1 aligns across 11 bases. This CDR3 region has 19 residues. Germline V gene data show CDR1 as KGHDR and CDR2 as SFDVKD. V lost 4 bases and J lost 0; bases outside the gene matches: 7. CDR3 region: CATSESGTGGISYNSPLHF. DNA for the CDR3: TGTGCCACCAGTGAGTCCGGGACAGGGGGAATCTCCTATAATTCACCCCTCCACTTT.

CDR3 residues: CATSGARDYNNEQFF. The CDR3 coding sequence is TGTGCCACCAGTGGTGCCCGGGACTATAACAATGAGCAGTTCTTC. The rearrangement links TRBV24-1 to TRBJ2-1, with TRBD2 identical over 7 bases. Germline CDR1 reads KGHDR; CDR2 reads SFDVKD. J was trimmed by 5 bases and V by 5 bases; bases with no gene match: 8. The CDR3 contains 15 residues.

This rearrangement joins TRBV28 to TRBJ1-5, with D perhaps matching TRBD1 (6 bases). Germline-derived CDR1 and CDR2 are MDHEN and SYDVKM. The V and J ends lost 2 bases and 8 bases respectively, with 13 bases between them. The CDR3 consists of 14 residues. CDR3 bases: TGTGCCAGCAGTTTAGCAGGGGAAGAGGAGCCCCAGCATTTT. Residues: CASSLAGEEEPQHF.

The chain is built from TRBV5-6 and TRBJ1-2, with 7 bases that match TRBD1. V lost 4 bases to trimming and J lost 4 bases; unmatched junction nucleotides: 13. Germline CDR1 is SGHDT and CDR2 is YYEEEE. The CDR3 runs to 16 residues. CDR3 sequence (DNA): TGTGCCAGCAGCCCCAGGTGGCGGGACAGTAGCTATGGCTACACCTTC. Protein product: CASSPRWRDSSYGYTF.

The genes are TRBV2 and TRBJ2-3, with D hard to call. Germline V gives CDR1 SNHLY, CDR2 FYNNEI. The CDR3 sequence is 10 residues long. The V end lost 4 bases, the J end lost 7 bases, and 3 bases lay between the germline ends. The CDR3, as DNA: TGTGCCAGCAGTGCAAATACGCAGTATTTT. This gives the protein CASSANTQYF.

This chain connects TRBV4-1 to TRBJ1-4; 8 bases fit TRBD1. CDR1 is MGHRA and CDR2 is YSYEKL in the germline V gene. The CDR3 is 16 amino acids. With V trimmed by 2 bases and J by 7 bases, 9 bases remained unmatched. The chain's CDR3 is CASSQPGTGLSEKLFF. The CDR3 coding sequence is TGCGCCAGCAGCCAACCAGGGACAGGTCTTAGTGAAAAACTGTTTTTT.

This clone appeared a single time. The chain links TRBV6-4 to TRBJ2-2; a weak D match, TRBD2 (6 bases). The CDR3 totals 14 residues. With 7 bases removed from V and 3 bases from J, the gap between germline ends came to 12 bases. Germline CDR1 is MRHNA and CDR2 is SNTAGT. CDR3 sequence: CASKRDSDTGELFF. Written as DNA, the CDR3 is TGTGCCAGCAAGAGGGACTCCGACACCGGGGAGCTGTTTTTT.